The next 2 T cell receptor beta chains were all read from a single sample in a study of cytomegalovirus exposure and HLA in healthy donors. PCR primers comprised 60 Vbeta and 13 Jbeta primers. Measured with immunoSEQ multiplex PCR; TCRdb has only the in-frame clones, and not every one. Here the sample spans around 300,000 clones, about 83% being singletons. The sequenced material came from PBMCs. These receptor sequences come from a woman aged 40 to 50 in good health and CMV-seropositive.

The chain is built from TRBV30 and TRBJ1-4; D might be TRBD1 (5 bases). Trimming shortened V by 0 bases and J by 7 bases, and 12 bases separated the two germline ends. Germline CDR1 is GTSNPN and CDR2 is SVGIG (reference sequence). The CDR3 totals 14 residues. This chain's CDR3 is CAWSVVDRGEKLFF. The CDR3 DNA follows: TGTGCCTGGAGTGTAGTAGACAGAGGTGAAAAACTGTTTTTT.

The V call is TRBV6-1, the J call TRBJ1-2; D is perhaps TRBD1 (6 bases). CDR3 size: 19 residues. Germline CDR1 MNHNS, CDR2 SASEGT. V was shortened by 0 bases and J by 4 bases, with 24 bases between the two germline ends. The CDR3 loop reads CASSEAEGTGWVMGYGYTF. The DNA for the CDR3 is TGTGCCAGCAGTGAAGCGGAAGGAACAGGGTGGGTTATGGGCTATGGCTACACCTTC.